The following is a TCR beta chain sequence with its context. No antigen is known for it. The data stem from a study of blood T cells in healthy people across ages. Using a J-beta primer mix together with a sample-barcoded 5' primer, a second PCR was run for roughly 7 to 12 cycles. In TCRdb, the 5' RACE reads were re-called with MiXCR into one record per CDR3 protein. This table has approximately 770,000 distinct CDR3 sequences, 55% to 70% appearing once. Findings of the study overall: The study found more naive CD4+ cells and higher diversity in long-lived than aged donors. Per million T cells, TCR beta diversity dropped about linearly as age rose.

Ranging in age from roughly 6 to 90, the donors were healthy Caucasian individuals from Russia. The sample consisted of blood. This TCR was recovered from a man younger than 40 in good health.

CDR3 region: CASSESGSRYEQYF. CDR3 coding DNA: TGTGCCAGCAGTGAATCGGGGTCAAGATACGAGCAGTACTTC. The chain uses TRBV25-1 and TRBJ2-5; D perhaps matches TRBD2 (5 bases). TRBJ2-7 explains the end of the DNA better; the J call may be wrong. Looked up from germline, CDR1 is MGHDK and CDR2 is SYGVNS. This CDR3 has 14 residues.